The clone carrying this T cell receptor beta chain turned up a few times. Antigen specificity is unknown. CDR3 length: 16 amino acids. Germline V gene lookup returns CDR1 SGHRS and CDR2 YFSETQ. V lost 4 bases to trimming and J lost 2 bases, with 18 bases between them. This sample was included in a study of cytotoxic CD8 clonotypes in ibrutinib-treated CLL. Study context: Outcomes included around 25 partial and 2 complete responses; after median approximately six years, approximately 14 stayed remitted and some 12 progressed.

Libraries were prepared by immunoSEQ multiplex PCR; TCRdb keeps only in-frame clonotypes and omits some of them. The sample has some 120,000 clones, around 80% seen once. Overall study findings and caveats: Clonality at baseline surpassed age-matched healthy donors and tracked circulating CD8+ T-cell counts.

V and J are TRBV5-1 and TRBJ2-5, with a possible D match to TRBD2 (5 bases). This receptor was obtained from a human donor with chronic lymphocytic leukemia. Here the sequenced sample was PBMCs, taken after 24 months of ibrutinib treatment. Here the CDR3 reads CASSPLVGSRQETQYF. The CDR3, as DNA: TGCGCCAGCAGCCCCCTCGTGGGGAGCAGACAAGAGACCCAGTACTTC.